This is a list of T cell receptor beta chains from one sample in a study of shared clonotypes between healthy human individuals. Repertoires were generated with immunoSEQ multiplex PCR, while TCRdb's copy carries only in-frame clones and drops some. The sample has about 750,000 clones, roughly 92% seen once. Input material: naive CD8+ T cells sorted from blood. These receptors were taken from a man aged 25 to 45 in good health. Each CDR3 is given with its conserved first and last residue. The D gene is left open where the match is weak.

DNA: TGTGCCAGCAGTTGGGCGTGGGGGGCGAACAATCAGCCCCAGCATTTT
CDR3: CASSWAWGANNQPQHF
D: NA
V: TRBV28
J: TRBJ1-5

DNA: TGTGCCAGTAGAGTGAAGGTGGTAGGTATCACTGAAGCTTTCTTT
CDR3: CASRVKVVGITEAFF
D: NA
V: TRBV19
J: TRBJ1-1

DNA: TGCGCCAGCAGGTTCGCGGGACAATTCAAAGGCACCGGGGAGCTGTTTTTT
CDR3: CASRFAGQFKGTGELFF
D: NA
V: TRBV5-1
J: TRBJ2-2

DNA: TGTGCCATCAGTAATCTGGCAGTGGCCGGGGAGAGAGCTTTCTTT
CDR3: CAISNLAVAGERAFF
D: NA
V: TRBV10-3
J: TRBJ1-1

DNA: TGTGCCAGCAGTTTGGGACTAGCGGGAGGGAATGAGCAGTTCTTC
CDR3: CASSLGLAGGNEQFF
D: TRBD2
V: TRBV28
J: TRBJ2-1

DNA: TGCGCCAGCAGCTGGATGAGCGGGGGTCCCTACAATGAGCAGTTCTTC
CDR3: CASSWMSGGPYNEQFF
D: TRBD2
V: TRBV5-1
J: TRBJ2-1

DNA: TGTGCCAGCAGCTTAGGCAGGGTCCCTAACTATGGCTACACCTTC
CDR3: CASSLGRVPNYGYTF
D: NA
V: TRBV11-2
J: TRBJ1-2

DNA: TGTGCCAGCAGTGAGGGGCTAGCGGCAAATCTCTCCTACGAGCAGTACTTC
CDR3: CASSEGLAANLSYEQYF
D: TRBD2
V: TRBV2
J: TRBJ2-7

DNA: TGTGCCAGCAGTTACTCTGCGACGGGGACCTACGAGCAGTACTTC
CDR3: CASSYSATGTYEQYF
D: NA
V: TRBV6-5
J: TRBJ2-7

DNA: TGTGCCAGCAGTACCCATGATGGGGGACTAGCGGGCTTCTCCTACGAGCAGTACTTC
CDR3: CASSTHDGGLAGFSYEQYF
D: TRBD2
V: TRBV2
J: TRBJ2-7

DNA: TGTGCCAGCAGCGTCAGCGGTTATAGCTCCTACAATGAGCAGTTCTTC
CDR3: CASSVSGYSSYNEQFF
D: NA
V: TRBV9
J: TRBJ2-1

DNA: TGTGCCAGCAGGACCGGGACAGGGGAAAACGAGCAGTACTTC
CDR3: CASRTGTGENEQYF
D: TRBD1
V: TRBV2
J: TRBJ2-7

DNA: TGTGCCAGCAGTTTGGGACTGGACCCTATGGTTGAGCAGTTCTTC
CDR3: CASSLGLDPMVEQFF
D: NA
V: TRBV6-6
J: TRBJ2-1

DNA: TGTGCCAGCAGCCCCCGCGGGCAGGGAGGGACTGAAGCTTTCTTT
CDR3: CASSPRGQGGTEAFF
D: NA
V: TRBV7-9
J: TRBJ1-1

DNA: TGTGCCAGCAGCCGAGCTGGACAGGAGGGGGGCTACGAGCAGTACTTC
CDR3: CASSRAGQEGGYEQYF
D: NA
V: TRBV11-2
J: TRBJ2-7

DNA: TGTGCCAGCAGCTTAGGACTAGCGGATTACAATGAGCAGTTCTTC
CDR3: CASSLGLADYNEQFF
D: TRBD2
V: TRBV9
J: TRBJ2-1

DNA: TGTGCCAGCAGTTTTCTAGCGGAGCCCACCTCCTACAATGAGCAGTTCTTC
CDR3: CASSFLAEPTSYNEQFF
D: TRBD2
V: TRBV28
J: TRBJ2-1

DNA: TGTGCCACCATCCGGGAACCGTTCTCCACAGATACGCAGTATTTT
CDR3: CATIREPFSTDTQYF
D: NA
V: TRBV15
J: TRBJ2-3

DNA: TGTGCCAGCAGCACAGGCGGGCTGGATGGCTACACCTTC
CDR3: CASSTGGLDGYTF
D: NA
V: TRBV21-1
J: TRBJ1-2

DNA: TGTGCCAGCAGCTTAGGGAGGGTCGTTTCTTACGAGCAGTACTTC
CDR3: CASSLGRVVSYEQYF
D: NA
V: TRBV11-2
J: TRBJ2-7

DNA: TGTGCCAGCAGCTTGAAAAGGACAGGAGAAAACACCATATATTTT
CDR3: CASSLKRTGENTIYF
D: TRBD1
V: TRBV5-4
J: TRBJ1-3

DNA: TGTGCCAGCAGCACAACAGGGGACCCCTTCAATGAGCAGTTCTTC
CDR3: CASSTTGDPFNEQFF
D: TRBD1
V: TRBV11-2
J: TRBJ2-1

DNA: TGTGCCAGCAGTTATACGGACCAAAGGTACAATCAGCCCCAGCATTTT
CDR3: CASSYTDQRYNQPQHF
D: NA
V: TRBV6-6
J: TRBJ1-5

DNA: TGCGCCAGCAGTGAGCGGACAGGATCATCGGGCGAGCAGTACTTC
CDR3: CASSERTGSSGEQYF
D: TRBD1
V: TRBV10-1
J: TRBJ2-7

DNA: TGCGCCAGCAGCCAAGTGGGGGCAACTAATGAAAAACTGTTTTTT
CDR3: CASSQVGATNEKLFF
D: NA
V: TRBV4-1
J: TRBJ1-4

DNA: TGCAGCGTCGACCGGGAGGACATTCAGTACTTC
CDR3: CSVDREDIQYF
D: TRBD2
V: TRBV29-1
J: TRBJ2-4

DNA: TGCGCCAGCAGCTTGGGCAGGGAGTTTAATGAAAAACTGTTTTTT
CDR3: CASSLGREFNEKLFF
D: NA
V: TRBV5-1
J: TRBJ1-4

DNA: TGCGCCAGCAGCCCACCTAATACCGGGGAGCTGTTTTTT
CDR3: CASSPPNTGELFF
D: NA
V: TRBV4-1
J: TRBJ2-2

DNA: TGTGCCAGCAGCATAGGGTTGAGGGACCAGCCCCAGCATTTT
CDR3: CASSIGLRDQPQHF
D: NA
V: TRBV28
J: TRBJ1-5

DNA: TGTGCCAGCAGTTTACGGGGTGTCAATGAGCAGTTCTTC
CDR3: CASSLRGVNEQFF
D: NA
V: TRBV27
J: TRBJ2-1

DNA: TGTGCCAGCGTCCCAGGGGGCGGTCCCTACGAGCAGTACTTC
CDR3: CASVPGGGPYEQYF
D: TRBD1
V: TRBV27
J: TRBJ2-7

DNA: TGCAGCGCAGGGAGGGTGGGCACTGAAGCTTTCTTT
CDR3: CSAGRVGTEAFF
D: NA
V: TRBV29-1
J: TRBJ1-1

DNA: TGTGCCAGCAGTGGCAGGGGGAGCAATCAGCCCCAGCATTTT
CDR3: CASSGRGSNQPQHF
D: TRBD1
V: TRBV28
J: TRBJ1-5

DNA: TGTGCCAGCAGTTTGCACTACGAGCAGTACTTC
CDR3: CASSLHYEQYF
D: NA
V: TRBV28
J: TRBJ2-7

DNA: TGTGCCAGCCGCCCTCTTGGGGCTGGAAACACCATATATTTT
CDR3: CASRPLGAGNTIYF
D: NA
V: TRBV7-8
J: TRBJ1-3

DNA: TGTGCCAGCAGTGACAACGACAGGGGGCTTTACTATGGCTACACCTTC
CDR3: CASSDNDRGLYYGYTF
D: TRBD1
V: TRBV2
J: TRBJ1-2

DNA: TGTGCCAGCAGTTTACAGGGACTCAATCAGCCCCAGCATTTT
CDR3: CASSLQGLNQPQHF
D: NA
V: TRBV27
J: TRBJ1-5